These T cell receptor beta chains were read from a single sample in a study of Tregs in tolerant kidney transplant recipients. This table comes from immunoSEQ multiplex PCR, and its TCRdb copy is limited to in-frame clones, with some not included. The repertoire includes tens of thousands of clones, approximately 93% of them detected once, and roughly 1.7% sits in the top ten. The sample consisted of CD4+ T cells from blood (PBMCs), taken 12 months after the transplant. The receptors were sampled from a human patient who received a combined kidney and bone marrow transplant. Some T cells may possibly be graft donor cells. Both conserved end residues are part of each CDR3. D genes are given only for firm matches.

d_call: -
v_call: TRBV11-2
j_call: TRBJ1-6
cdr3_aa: CASSFRVSSYNSPLHF

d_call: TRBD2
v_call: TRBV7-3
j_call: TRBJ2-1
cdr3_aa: CASSALGGLYNEQFF

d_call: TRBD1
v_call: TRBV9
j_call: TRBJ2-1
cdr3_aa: CASSVDLTHRGYNEQFF

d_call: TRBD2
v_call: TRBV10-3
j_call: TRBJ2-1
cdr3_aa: CAMSGLAGGLAYNEQFF

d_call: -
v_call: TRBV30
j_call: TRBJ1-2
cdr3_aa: CAWSAGVGGYTF

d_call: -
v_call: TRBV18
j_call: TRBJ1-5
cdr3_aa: CASSGTSSNQPQHF

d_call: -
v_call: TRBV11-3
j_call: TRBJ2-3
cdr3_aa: CASSLALFYFTDTQYF

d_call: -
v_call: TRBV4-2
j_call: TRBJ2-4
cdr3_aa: CASSQSSQMKNIQYF

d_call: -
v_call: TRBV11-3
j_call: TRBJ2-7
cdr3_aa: CASSLVRGRAYEQYF

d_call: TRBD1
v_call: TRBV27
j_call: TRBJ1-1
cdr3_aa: CASRRTGVRTEAFF

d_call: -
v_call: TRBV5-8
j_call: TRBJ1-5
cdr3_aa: CASSLEGPGNQPQHF

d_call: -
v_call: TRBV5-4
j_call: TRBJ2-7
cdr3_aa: CASSLAGRAAVYEQYF

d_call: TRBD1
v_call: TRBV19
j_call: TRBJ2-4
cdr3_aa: CASSPDRGGGKNIQYF

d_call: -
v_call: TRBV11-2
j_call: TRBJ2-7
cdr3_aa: CASSFTLAYEQYF

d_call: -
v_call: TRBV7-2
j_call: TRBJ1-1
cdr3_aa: CASSLVRGGNTEAFF

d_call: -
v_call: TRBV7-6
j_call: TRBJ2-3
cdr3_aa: CASSPKRTLTDTQYF

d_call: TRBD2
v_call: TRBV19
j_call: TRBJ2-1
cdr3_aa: CASSIQPSGVYNEQFF

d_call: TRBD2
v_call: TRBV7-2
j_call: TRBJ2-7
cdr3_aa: CASSLSLAGGSVGEQYF

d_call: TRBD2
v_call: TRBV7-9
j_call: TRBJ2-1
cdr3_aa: CASSLGAGVLYNEQFF

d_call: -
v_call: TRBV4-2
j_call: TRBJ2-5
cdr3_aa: CASSQVATDQETQYF

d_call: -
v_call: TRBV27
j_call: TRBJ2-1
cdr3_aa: CASSGLQGRGYNEQFF

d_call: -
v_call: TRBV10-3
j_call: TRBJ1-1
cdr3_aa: CAISGKTVRSITMNTEAFF

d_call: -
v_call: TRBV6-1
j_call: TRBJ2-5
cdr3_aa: CASSVGQAGQETQYF

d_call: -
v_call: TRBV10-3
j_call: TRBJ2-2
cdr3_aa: CAISGSGPNTGELFF

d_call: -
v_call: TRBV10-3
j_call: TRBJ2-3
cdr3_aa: CAIKFRGGTDTQYF

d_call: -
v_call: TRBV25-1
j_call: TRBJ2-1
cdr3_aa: CASTETLYNEQFF

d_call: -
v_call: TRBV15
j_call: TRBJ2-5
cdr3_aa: CATSRSTSRETQYF

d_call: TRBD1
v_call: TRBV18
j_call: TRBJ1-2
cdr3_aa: CASSKKGTGDYGYTF